This TCR beta chain was sequenced for a study of CD8 T cells in ankylosing spondylitis. The study, taken as a whole, reports: Seemingly characteristic of ankylosing spondylitis blood was a TCR beta motif consisting of about 8 highly homologous variants.

By quantitative 5'-RACE with molecular barcodes, the TCR beta libraries were made. TCRdb re-called the 5' RACE reads through MiXCR, storing one row per CDR3 protein. The sample consists of about 840,000 distinct CDR3 sequences, approximately 12% of them appearing once. The CDR3 has 13 amino acids. The J segment lost 7 bases and the V segment lost 11 bases, leaving 10 bases of the junction unmatched. Per germline, CDR1 WNHNN and CDR2 SYGVQD (reference sequence). This clonotype showed up just a few times. Its antigen remains unidentified. The TCR comes from a male donor with ankylosing spondylitis. The rearrangement joins TRBV10-1 to TRBJ2-1; TRBD2 agrees at 8 bases. The sample taken for sequencing was blood, either unsorted or a sorted T cell fraction (not recorded which). This CDR3 is CAHGERELNEQFF. The DNA of the CDR3 is TGCGCCCATGGGGAGCGGGAGCTAAATGAGCAGTTCTTC.